Below, one T cell receptor (beta chain) is given with its context. No antigen is known for it. Brentuximab vedotin exposure varied among the patients, all of whom had relapsed after autologous stem cell transplantation. Progressive disease, partial response or complete response was each patient's best response. The data were taken from a study of PD-1 blockade in classical Hodgkin lymphoma. Study results and caveats: After ASCT, patients who started nivolumab under 1 year later were excluded.

Sequencing was performed with immunoSEQ multiplex PCR; in TCRdb, only in-frame clones are kept and a portion is missing. The table lists some 100,000 clones, more than 90% of them singletons. The sequencing used peripheral blood mononuclear cells (PBMCs), collected at baseline. This TCR came from a human donor with classical Hodgkin lymphoma.

CDR3 nucleotide sequence: TGTGCCAGCAGTTCAACAGCGTGGGGGGGCTATGGCTACACCTTC. Translation gives CASSSTAWGGYGYTF. The J gene is TRBJ1-2, the V gene TRBV28, with a tentative D call TRBD1 (5 bases). The CDR3 spans 15 residues. The ends were cut back, 4 bases at V and 4 bases at J, with 16 bases in the middle. CDR1 and CDR2 (germline): MDHEN, SYDVKM.